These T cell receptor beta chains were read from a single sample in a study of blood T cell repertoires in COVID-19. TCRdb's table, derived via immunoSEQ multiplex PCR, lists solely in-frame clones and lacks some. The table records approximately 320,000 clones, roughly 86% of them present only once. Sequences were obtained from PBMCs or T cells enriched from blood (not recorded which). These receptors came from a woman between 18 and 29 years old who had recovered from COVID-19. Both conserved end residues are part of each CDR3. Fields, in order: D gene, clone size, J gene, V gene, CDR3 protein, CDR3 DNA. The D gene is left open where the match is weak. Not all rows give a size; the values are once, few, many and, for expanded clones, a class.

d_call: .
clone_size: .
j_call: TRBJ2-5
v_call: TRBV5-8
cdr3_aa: CASSRSGREETQYF
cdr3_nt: TGTGCCAGCAGCCGCTCCGGGAGAGAAGAGACCCAGTACTTC

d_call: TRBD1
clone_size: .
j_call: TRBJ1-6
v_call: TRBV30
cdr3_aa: CAWTHRDRPNSPLHF
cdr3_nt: TGTGCCTGGACCCATAGGGACAGGCCGAATTCACCCCTCCACTTT

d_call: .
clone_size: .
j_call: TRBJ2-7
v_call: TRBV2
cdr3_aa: CASTREASASEQYF
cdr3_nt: TGTGCCAGCACCAGAGAGGCTAGCGCTTCTGAGCAGTACTTC

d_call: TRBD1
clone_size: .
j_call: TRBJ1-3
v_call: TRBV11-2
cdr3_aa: CASSLGGTAGNTIYF
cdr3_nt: TGTGCCAGCAGCTTAGGGGGGACAGCTGGAAACACCATATATTTT

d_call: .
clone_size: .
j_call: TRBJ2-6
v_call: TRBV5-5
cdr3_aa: CASSLLIASGANVLTF
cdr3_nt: TGTGCCAGCAGCTTGCTTATAGCCTCTGGGGCCAACGTCCTGACTTTC

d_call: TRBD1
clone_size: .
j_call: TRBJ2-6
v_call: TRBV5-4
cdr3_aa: CASSTGQGAHGANVLTF
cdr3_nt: TGTGCCAGCAGCACCGGACAGGGGGCTCACGGGGCCAACGTCCTGACTTTC

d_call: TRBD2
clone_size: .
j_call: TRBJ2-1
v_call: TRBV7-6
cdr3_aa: CASSLGTSGSNEQFF
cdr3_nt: TGTGCCAGCAGCCTCGGGACTAGCGGGAGTAATGAGCAGTTCTTC

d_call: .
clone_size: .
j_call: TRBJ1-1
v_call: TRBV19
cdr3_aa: CASSWSRNTEAFF
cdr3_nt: TGTGCCAGTAGTTGGTCGCGGAACACTGAAGCTTTCTTT

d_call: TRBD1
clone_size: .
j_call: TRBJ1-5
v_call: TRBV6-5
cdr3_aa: CASRRTGGEQPQHF
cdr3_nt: TGTGCCAGCAGACGGACAGGGGGCGAGCAGCCCCAGCATTTT

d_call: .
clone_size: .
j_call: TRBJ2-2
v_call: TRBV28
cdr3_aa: CASDSRNTGELFF
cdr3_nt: TGTGCCAGCGACAGCCGTAACACCGGGGAGCTGTTTTTT

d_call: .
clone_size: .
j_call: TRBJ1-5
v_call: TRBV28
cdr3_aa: CAEGVSNQPQHF
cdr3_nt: TGTGCTGAAGGGGTTAGCAATCAGCCCCAGCATTTT

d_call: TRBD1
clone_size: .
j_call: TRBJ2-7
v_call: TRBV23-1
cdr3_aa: CASSRDREYEQYF
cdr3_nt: TGCGCCAGCAGTCGGGACAGGGAGTACGAGCAGTACTTC

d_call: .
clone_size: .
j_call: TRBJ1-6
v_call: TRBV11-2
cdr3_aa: CASSLVPYRAHNSPLHF
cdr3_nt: TGTGCCAGCAGCTTAGTCCCCTACAGGGCGCATAATTCACCCCTCCACTTT

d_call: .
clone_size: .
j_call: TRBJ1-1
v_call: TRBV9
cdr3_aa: CASSVGGGGEAFF
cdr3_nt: TGTGCCAGCAGCGTAGGGGGAGGGGGTGAAGCTTTCTTT

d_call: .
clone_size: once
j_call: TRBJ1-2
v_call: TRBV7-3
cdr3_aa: CASSTSSTGTYGYTF
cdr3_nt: TGTGCCAGCAGCACCTCATCAACAGGTACCTATGGCTACACCTTC

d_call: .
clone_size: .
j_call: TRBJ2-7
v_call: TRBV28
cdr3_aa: CASSLSRGAPQNYEQYF
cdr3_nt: TGTGCCAGCAGTTTGAGTCGGGGGGCCCCGCAAAACTACGAGCAGTACTTC

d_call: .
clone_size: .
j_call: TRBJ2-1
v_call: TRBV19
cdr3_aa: CASAVAAQQEQFF
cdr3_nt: TGTGCCAGTGCCGTAGCGGCGCAACAGGAGCAGTTCTTC

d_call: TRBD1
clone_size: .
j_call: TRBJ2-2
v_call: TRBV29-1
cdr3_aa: CSVRDRGSGELFF
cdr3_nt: TGCAGCGTCCGGGACAGGGGGTCCGGGGAGCTGTTTTTT

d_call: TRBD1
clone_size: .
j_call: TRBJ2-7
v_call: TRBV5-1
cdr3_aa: CASRPGQGPYEQYF
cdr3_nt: TGCGCCAGCAGACCGGGACAGGGACCCTACGAGCAGTACTTC

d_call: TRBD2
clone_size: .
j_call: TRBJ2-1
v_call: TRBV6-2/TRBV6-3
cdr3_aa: CASSFLTSPSSYNEQFF
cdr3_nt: TGTGCCAGCAGTTTCCTGACTAGCCCGAGCTCCTACAATGAGCAGTTCTTC

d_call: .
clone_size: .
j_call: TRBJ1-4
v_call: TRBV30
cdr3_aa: CAWSPDPDSRDLFF
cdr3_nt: TGTGCCTGGAGCCCAGACCCGGACAGTCGGGATCTGTTTTTT

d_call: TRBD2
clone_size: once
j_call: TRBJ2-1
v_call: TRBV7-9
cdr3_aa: CASSPPLAGPNEQFF
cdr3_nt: TGTGCCAGCAGCCCTCCCCTAGCGGGACCCAATGAGCAGTTCTTC

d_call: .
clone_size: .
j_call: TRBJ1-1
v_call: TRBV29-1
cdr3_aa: CSVTKMNTEAFF
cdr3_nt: TGCAGCGTGACAAAAATGAACACTGAAGCTTTCTTT

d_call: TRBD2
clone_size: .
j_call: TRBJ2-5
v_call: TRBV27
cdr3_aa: CASSLGLAGGETQYF
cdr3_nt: TGTGCCAGCAGTTTGGGACTAGCGGGCGGGGAGACCCAGTACTTC

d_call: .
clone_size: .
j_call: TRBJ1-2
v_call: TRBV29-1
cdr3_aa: CSVKRTANYGYTF
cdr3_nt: TGCAGCGTTAAGAGGACAGCCAACTATGGCTACACCTTC